This paragraph reports one T cell receptor beta chain. What it binds is unknown. Mismatch repair deficiency was confirmed in all patients, by PCR or immunohistochemistry. TCR sequencing covered a few patients who responded to pembrolizumab. The method was immunoSEQ multiplex PCR; TCRdb's version includes in-frame clones alone and lacks a portion of them. The table includes just under 65,000 clones, about nine tenths detected once. This CDR3 contains 15 residues. Trimming cost V 3 bases and J 2 bases, with 14 bases left between them. Germline CDR1 and CDR2: SGDLS and YYNGEE. These data originate in a study of PD-1 blockade in mismatch repair-deficient tumors. General study points: Rapid post-treatment expansion, then contraction, generally preceding radiologic response, marked tumor-resident clones.

Specimen: peripheral blood, collected 52 weeks after starting pembrolizumab. The sequence derives from an adult with mismatch repair-deficient cancer. This rearrangement joins TRBV9 to TRBJ1-1; D gene unclear. The CDR3 nucleotides read TGTGCCAGCAGCGGCCGGGCAGGCCGAAACACTGAAGCTTTCTTT. Residues: CASSGRAGRNTEAFF. The variable domain in full, completed from reference TRBV9 and TRBJ1-1, reads DSGVTQTPKHLITATGQRVTLRCSPRSGDLSVYWYQQSLDQGLQFLIQYYNGEERAKGNILERFSAQQFPDLHSELNLSSLELGDSALYFCASSGRAGRNTEAFFGQGTRLTVV.